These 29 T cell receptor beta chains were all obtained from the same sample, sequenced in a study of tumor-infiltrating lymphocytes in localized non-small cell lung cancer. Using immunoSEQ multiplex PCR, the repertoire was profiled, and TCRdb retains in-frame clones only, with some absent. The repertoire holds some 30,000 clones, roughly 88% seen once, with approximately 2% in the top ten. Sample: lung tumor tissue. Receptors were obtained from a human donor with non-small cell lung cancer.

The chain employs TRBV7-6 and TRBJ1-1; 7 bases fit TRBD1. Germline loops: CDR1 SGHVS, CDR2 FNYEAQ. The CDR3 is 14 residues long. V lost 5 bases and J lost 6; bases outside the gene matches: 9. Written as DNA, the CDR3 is TGTGCCAGCAGCCTTAGCTTGCAGGGGGCTGAAGCTTTCTTT. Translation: CASSLSLQGAEAFF.

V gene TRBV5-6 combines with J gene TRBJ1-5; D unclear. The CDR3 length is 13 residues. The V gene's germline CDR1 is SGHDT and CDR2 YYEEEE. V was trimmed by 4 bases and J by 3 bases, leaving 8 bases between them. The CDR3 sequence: CASSLEDNQPQHF. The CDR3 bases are TGTGCCAGCAGCCTTGAGGACAATCAGCCCCAGCATTTT.

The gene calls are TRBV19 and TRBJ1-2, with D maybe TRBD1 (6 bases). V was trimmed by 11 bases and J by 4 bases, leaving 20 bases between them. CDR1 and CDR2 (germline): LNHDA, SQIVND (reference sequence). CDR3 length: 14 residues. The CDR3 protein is CASNRGAASYGYTF. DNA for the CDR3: TGTGCCTCCAATAGGGGGGCAGCCTCCTATGGCTACACCTTC.

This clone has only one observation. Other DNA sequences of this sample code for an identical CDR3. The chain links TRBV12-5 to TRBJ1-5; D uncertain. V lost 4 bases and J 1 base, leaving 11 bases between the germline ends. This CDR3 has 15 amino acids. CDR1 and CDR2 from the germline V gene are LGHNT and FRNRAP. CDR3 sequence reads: CASGWTGPSNQPQHF. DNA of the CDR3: TGTGCTAGTGGTTGGACGGGTCCAAGCAATCAGCCCCAGCATTTT.

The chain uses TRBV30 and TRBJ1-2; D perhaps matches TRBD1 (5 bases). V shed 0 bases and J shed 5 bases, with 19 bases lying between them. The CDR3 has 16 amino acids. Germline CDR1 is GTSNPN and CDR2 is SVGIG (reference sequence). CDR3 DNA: TGTGCCTGGAGTGTTGCAGGGCTCTCGGTGCGTTATGGCTACACCTTC. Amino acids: CAWSVAGLSVRYGYTF.

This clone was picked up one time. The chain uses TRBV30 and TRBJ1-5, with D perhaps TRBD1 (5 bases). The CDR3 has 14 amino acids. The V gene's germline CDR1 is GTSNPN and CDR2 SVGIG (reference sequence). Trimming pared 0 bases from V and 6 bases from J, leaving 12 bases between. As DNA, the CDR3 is TGTGCCTGGAGTGTAATCGGGGGATTTCAGCCCCAGCATTTT. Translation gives CAWSVIGGFQPQHF.

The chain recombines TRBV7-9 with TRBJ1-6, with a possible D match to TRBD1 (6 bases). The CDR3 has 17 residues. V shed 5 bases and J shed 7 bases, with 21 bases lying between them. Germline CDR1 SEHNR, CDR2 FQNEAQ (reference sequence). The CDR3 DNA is TGTGCCAGCAGCGCTCCTACAGGGACCGCTCCGAATTCACCCCTCCACTTT. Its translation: CASSAPTGTAPNSPLHF.

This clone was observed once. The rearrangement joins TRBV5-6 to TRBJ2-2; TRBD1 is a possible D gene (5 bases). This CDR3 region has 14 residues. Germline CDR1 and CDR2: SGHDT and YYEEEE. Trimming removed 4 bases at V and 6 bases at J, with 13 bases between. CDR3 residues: CASSLPDISGELFF. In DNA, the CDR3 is TGTGCCAGCAGCCTCCCGGACATATCCGGGGAGCTGTTTTTT.

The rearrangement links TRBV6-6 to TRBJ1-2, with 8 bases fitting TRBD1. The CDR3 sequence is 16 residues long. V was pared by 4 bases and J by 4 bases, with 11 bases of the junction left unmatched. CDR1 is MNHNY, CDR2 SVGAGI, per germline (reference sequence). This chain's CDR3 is CASSSTPTGDSYGYTF. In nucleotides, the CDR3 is TGTGCCAGCAGTTCCACCCCGACAGGGGATAGCTATGGCTACACCTTC.

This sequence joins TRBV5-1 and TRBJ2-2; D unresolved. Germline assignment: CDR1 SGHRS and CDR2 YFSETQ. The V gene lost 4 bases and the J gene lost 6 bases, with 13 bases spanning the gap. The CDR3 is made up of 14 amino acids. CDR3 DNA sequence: TGCGCCAGCAGCCAGGATGGTGGACCCGGGGAGCTGTTTTTT. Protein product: CASSQDGGPGELFF.

The CDR3 DNA reads as TGTGCCAGCAGCGCCACAGGGGATACTACTCACAATGAGCAGTTCTTC. This translates into CASSATGDTTHNEQFF. V gene TRBV9 combines with J gene TRBJ2-1, with 7 nucleotides matching TRBD1. Per germline, CDR1 SGDLS and CDR2 YYNGEE. The CDR3 length is 16 residues. J gave up 5 bases and V 3 bases, and 11 bases lay outside the gene matches.

CDR3 protein: CALQGLIYYEQYF. CDR3 sequence (DNA): TGTGCCCTCCAGGGGCTAATCTACTACGAGCAGTACTTC. The gene calls are TRBV10-3 and TRBJ2-7, with D maybe TRBD1 (6 bases). This CDR3 spans 13 amino acids. V was pared by 11 bases and J by 3 bases, with 17 bases between. Germline V lookup: CDR1 ENHRY, CDR2 SYGVKD.

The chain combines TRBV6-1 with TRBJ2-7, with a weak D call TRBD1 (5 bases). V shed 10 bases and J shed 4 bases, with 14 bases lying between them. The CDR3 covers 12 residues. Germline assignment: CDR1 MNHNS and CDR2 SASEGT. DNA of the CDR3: TGTGCCATAACAGGAGTTCAATACGAGCAGTACTTC. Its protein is CAITGVQYEQYF.

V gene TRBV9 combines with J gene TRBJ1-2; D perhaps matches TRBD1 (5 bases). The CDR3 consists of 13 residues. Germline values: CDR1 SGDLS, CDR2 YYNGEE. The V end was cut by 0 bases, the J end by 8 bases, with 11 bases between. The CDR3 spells CASSVGEGQGYTF. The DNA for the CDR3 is TGTGCCAGCAGCGTAGGGGAGGGGCAGGGCTACACCTTC.

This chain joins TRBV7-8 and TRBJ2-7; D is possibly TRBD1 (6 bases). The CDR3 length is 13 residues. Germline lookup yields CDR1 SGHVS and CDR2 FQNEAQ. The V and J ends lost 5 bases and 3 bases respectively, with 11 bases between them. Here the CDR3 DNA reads TGTGCCAGCAGCGCAAGGGACAACTACGAGCAGTACTTC. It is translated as CASSARDNYEQYF.

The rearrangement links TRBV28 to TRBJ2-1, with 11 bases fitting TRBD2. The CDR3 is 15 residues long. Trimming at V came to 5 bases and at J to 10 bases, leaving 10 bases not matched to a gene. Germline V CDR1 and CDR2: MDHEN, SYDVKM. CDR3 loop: CASSIAGGPLGEQFF. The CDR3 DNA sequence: TGTGCCAGCAGTATAGCGGGGGGGCCTCTTGGAGAGCAGTTCTTC.

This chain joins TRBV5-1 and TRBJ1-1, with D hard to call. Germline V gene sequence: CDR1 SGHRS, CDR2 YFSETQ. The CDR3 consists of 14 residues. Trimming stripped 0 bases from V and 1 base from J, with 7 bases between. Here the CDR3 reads CASSLVQPNTEAFF. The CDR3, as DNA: TGCGCCAGCAGCTTGGTTCAGCCGAACACTGAAGCTTTCTTT.

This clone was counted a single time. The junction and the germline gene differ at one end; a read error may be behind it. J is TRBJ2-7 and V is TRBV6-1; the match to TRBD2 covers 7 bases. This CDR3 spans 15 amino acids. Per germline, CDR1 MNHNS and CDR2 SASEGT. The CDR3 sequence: CASREAGKGSYEQYF. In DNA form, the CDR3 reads TGTGCCAGCAGGGAAGCGGGGAAGGGATCCTACGAGCAGTACTTC.

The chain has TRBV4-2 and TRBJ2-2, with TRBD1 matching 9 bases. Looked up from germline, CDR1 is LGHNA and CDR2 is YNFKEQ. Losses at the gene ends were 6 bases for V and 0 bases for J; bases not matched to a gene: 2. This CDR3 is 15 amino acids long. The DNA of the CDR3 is TGTGCCAGCAGACGGGACAGGGCGAACACCGGGGAGCTGTTTTTT. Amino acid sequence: CASRRDRANTGELFF.

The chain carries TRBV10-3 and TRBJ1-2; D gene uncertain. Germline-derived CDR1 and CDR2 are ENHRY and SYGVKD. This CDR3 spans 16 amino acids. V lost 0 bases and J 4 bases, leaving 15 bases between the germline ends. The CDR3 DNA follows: TGTGCCATCAGTGAGTCCTTGGCAGCGTCGGGCTATGGCTACACCTTC. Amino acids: CAISESLAASGYGYTF.

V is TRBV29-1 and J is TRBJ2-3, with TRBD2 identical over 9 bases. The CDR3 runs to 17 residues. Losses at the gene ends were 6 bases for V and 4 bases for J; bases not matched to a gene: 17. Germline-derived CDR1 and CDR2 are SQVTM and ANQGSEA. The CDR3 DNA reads TGCAGCGTGGCCCCCCAGCGGGGGGCCGGAGGGGCAGATACGCAGTATTTT. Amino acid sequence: CSVAPQRGAGGADTQYF.

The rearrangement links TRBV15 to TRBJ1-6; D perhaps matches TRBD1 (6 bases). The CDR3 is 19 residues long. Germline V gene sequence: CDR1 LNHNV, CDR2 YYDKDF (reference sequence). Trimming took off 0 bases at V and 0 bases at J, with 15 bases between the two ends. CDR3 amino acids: CATSRDRLQGSSYNSPLHF. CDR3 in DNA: TGTGCCACCAGCAGAGATCGCCTTCAGGGGAGCTCCTATAATTCACCCCTCCACTTT.

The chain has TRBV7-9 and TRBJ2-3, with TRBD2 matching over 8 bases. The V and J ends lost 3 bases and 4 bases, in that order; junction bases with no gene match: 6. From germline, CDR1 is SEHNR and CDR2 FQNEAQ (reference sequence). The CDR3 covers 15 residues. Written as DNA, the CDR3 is TGTGCCAGCAGCTTGAGTAGCGGGGTCGCAGATACGCAGTATTTT. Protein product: CASSLSSGVADTQYF. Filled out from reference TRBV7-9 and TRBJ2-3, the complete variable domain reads DTGVSQNPRHKITKRGQNVTFRCDPISEHNRLYWYRQTLGQGPEFLTYFQNEAQLEKSRLLSDRFSAERPKGSFSTLEIQRTEQGDSAMYLCASSLSSGVADTQYFGPGTRLTVL.

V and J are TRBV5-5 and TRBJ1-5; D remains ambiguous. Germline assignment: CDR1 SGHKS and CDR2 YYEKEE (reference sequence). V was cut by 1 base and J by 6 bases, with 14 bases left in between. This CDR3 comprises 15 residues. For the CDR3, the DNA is TGTGCCAGCAGCTTGCTAGGTTCCGTCGGTCAGCCCCAGCATTTT. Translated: CASSLLGSVGQPQHF.

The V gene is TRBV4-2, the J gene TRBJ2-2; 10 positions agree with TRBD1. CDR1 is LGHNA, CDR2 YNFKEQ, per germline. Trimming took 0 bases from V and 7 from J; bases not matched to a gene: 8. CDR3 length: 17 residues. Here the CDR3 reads CASSQDPWTGGNGELFF. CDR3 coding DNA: TGTGCCAGCAGCCAAGACCCGTGGACAGGGGGTAACGGGGAGCTGTTTTTT.

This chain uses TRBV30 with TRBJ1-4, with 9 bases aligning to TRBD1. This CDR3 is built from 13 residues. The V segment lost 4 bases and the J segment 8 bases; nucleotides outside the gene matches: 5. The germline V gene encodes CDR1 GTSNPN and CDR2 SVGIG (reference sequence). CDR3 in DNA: TGTGCCTGGACCCCAGGGACAGGGGAAAAACTGTTTTTT. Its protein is CAWTPGTGEKLFF.

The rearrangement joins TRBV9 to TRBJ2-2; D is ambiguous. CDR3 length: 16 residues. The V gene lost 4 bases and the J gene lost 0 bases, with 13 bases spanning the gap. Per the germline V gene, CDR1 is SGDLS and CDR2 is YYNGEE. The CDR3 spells CASSNVRVANTGELFF. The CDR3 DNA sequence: TGTGCCAGCAGCAATGTCCGAGTGGCGAACACCGGGGAGCTGTTTTTT.

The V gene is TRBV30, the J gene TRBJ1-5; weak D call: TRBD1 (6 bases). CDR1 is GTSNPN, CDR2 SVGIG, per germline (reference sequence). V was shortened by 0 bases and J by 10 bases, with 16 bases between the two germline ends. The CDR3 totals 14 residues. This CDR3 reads CAWSVGGPGNPQHF. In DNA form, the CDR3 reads TGTGCCTGGAGTGTAGGGGGACCAGGGAACCCCCAGCATTTT.

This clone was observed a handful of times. This CDR3 is CASSIGRQGSISGNTIYF. The CDR3 region has the DNA TGTGCCAGTAGTATAGGTCGACAGGGGAGCATCTCTGGAAACACCATATATTTT. J is TRBJ1-3 and V is TRBV19, with TRBD1 matching over 8 bases. CDR3 length: 18 residues. The V gene's germline CDR1 is LNHDA and CDR2 SQIVND (reference sequence). The ends lost 1 base at V and 0 bases at J; junction bases unmatched: 8.